This T cell receptor beta chain is from a study of early T cells in non-severe SARS-CoV-2 infection. The study, taken as a whole, reports: VDJdb-based annotation leaned toward anti-spike CD8 responses and missed private and CD4 specificities.

Unique molecular identifiers tagged individual cDNA molecules. Each CDR3 protein is one row after TCRdb ran MiXCR on the 5' RACE reads. The sample has tens of thousands of distinct CDR3 sequences; approximately 5.1% are singletons. This clonotype has just a few counts. Its target is not known. The CDR3 is made up of 14 amino acids. Germline CDR1 is SNHLY and CDR2 is FYNNEI. Trimming pared 4 bases from V and 1 base from J, leaving 11 bases between. The sequenced material came from whole blood. The chain joins TRBV2 to TRBJ2-7; the D call may be TRBD1 or TRBD2 (6 bases each). This TCR was sampled from an adult who was a healthcare worker with PCR-confirmed SARS-CoV-2 infection or an uninfected control (not recorded which). The CDR3, as DNA: TGTGCCAGCAGTGTCGGGGGCCATTCCTACGAGCAGTACTTC. It encodes CASSVGGHSYEQYF.